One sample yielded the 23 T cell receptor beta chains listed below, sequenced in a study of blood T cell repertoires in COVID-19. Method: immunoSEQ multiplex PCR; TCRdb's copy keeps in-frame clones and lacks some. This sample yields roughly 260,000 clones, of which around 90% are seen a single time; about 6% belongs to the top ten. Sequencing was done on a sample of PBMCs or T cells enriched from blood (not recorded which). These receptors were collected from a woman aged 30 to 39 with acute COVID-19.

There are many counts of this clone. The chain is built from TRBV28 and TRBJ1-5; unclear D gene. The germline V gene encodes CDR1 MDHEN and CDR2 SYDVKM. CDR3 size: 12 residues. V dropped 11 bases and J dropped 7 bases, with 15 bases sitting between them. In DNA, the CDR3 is TGTGCCGCGGCCGGGTATAAACAGCCCCAGCATTTT. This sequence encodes CAAAGYKQPQHF.

This chain's CDR3 is CASSRGMSAKNIQYF. The CDR3 nucleotides are TGTGCCAGCAGCAGGGGCATGTCGGCCAAAAACATTCAGTACTTC. The V gene is TRBV28, the J gene TRBJ2-4, with D perhaps TRBD1 (6 bases). Per germline, CDR1 MDHEN and CDR2 SYDVKM. This CDR3 is 15 amino acids long. Trimming pared 6 bases from V and 1 base from J, leaving 13 bases between.

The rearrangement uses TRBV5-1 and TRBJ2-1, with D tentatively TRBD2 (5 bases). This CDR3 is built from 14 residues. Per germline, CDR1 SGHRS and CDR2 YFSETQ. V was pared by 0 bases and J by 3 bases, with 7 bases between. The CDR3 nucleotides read TGCGCCAGCAGCTTGGTAGGAGGCTACAATGAGCAGTTCTTC. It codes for CASSLVGGYNEQFF.

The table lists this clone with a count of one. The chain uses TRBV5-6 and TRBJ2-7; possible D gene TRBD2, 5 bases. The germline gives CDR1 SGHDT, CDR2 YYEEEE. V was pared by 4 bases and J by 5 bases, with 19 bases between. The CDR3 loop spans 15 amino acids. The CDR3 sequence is CASSLREKLAHEQYF. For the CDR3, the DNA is TGTGCCAGCAGCCTCCGGGAAAAACTCGCCCACGAGCAGTACTTC.

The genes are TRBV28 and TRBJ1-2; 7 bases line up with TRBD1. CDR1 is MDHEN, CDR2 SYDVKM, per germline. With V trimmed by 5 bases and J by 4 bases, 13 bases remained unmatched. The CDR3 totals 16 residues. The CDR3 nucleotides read TGTGCCAGCAGTCCCGGACAGGACATCTCGCTCTATGGCTACACCTTC. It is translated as CASSPGQDISLYGYTF.

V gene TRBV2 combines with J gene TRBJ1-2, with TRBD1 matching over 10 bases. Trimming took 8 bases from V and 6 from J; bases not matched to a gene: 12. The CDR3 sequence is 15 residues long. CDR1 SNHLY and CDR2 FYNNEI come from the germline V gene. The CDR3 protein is CASWRRDRGIDGYTF. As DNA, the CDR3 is TGTGCCAGCTGGCGGCGGGACAGGGGAATTGATGGCTACACCTTC.

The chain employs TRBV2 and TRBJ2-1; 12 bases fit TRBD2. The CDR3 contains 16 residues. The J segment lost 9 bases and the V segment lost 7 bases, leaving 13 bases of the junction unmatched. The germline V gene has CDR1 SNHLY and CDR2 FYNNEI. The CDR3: CASTEGLAGGPSEQFF. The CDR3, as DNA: TGTGCCAGCACCGAAGGGCTAGCGGGGGGGCCAAGTGAGCAGTTCTTC.

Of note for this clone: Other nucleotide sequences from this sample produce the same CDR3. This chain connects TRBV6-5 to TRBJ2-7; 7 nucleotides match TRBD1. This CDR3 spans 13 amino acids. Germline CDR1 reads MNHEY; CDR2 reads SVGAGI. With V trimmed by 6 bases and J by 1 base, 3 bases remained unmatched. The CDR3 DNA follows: TGTGCCAGCAGCCGACAGGGATCCTACGAGCAGTACTTC. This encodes CASSRQGSYEQYF.

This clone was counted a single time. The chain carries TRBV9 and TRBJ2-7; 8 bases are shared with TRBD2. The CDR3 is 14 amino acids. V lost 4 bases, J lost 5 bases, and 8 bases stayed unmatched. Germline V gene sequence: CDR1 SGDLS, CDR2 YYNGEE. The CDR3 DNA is TGTGCCAGCAGCCACCGGGAGGGTGTGGACGAGCAGTACTTC. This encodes CASSHREGVDEQYF.

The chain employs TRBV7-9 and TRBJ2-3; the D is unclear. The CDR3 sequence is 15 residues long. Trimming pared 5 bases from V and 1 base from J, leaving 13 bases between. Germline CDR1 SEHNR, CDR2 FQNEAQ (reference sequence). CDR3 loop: CASSPPEKGTDTQYF. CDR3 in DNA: TGTGCCAGCAGCCCTCCGGAGAAGGGCACAGATACGCAGTATTTT.

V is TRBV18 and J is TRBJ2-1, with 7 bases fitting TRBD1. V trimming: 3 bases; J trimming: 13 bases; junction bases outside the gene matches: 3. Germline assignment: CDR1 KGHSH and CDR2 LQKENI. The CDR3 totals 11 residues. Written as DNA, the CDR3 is TGTGCCAGCTCACCTCGGACAGGACAGTTCTTC. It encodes CASSPRTGQFF.

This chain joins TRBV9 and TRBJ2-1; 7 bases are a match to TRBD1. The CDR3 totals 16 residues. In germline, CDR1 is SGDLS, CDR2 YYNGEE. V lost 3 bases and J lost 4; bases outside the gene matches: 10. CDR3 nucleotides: TGTGCCAGCAGCGACCCTCCGGGACAGATATACAATGAGCAGTTCTTC. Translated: CASSDPPGQIYNEQFF.

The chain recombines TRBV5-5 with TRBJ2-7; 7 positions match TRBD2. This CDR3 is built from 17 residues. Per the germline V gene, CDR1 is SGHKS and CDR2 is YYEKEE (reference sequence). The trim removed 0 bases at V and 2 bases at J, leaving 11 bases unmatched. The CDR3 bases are TGTGCCAGCAGCTTGGCGGTGACTAGCCATATCACCTACGAGCAGTACTTC. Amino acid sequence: CASSLAVTSHITYEQYF.

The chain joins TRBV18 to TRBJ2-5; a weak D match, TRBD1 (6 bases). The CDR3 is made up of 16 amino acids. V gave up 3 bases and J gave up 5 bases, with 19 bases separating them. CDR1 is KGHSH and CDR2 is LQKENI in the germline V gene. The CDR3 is CASSPLRGSQGETQYF. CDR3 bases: TGTGCCAGCTCACCCCTTCGCGGGTCCCAGGGGGAGACCCAGTACTTC.

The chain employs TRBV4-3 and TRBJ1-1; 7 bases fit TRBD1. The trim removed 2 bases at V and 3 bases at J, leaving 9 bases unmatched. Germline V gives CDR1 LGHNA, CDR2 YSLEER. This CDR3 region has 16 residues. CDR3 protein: CASSQRQGMGHTEAFF. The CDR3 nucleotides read TGCGCCAGCAGCCAAAGACAGGGAATGGGACACACTGAAGCTTTCTTT.

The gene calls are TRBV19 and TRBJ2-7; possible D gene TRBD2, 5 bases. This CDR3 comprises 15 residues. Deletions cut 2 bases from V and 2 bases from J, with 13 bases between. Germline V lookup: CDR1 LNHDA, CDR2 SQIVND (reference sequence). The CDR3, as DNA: TGTGCCAGTAGTATATGGGGAGAGAGAACCTACGAGCAGTACTTC. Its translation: CASSIWGERTYEQYF.

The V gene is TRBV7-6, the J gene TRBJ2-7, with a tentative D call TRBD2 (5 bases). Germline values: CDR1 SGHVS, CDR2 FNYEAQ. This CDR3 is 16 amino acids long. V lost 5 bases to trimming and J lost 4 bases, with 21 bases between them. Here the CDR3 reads CASSPDLGVQQYEQYF. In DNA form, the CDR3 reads TGTGCCAGCAGCCCAGACTTGGGAGTTCAGCAGTACGAGCAGTACTTC. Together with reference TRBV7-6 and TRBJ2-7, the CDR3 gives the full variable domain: GAGVSQSPRYKVTKRGQDVALRCDPISGHVSLYWYRQALGQGPEFLTYFNYEAQQDKSGLPNDRFSAERPEGSISTLTIQRTEQRDSAMYRCASSPDLGVQQYEQYFGPGTRLTVT.

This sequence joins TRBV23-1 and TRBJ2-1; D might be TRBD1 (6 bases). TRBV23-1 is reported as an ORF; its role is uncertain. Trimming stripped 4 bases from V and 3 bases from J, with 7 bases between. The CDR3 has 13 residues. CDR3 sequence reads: CASSRTVYNEQFF. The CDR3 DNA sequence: TGCGCCAGCAGTCGGACAGTCTACAATGAGCAGTTCTTC.

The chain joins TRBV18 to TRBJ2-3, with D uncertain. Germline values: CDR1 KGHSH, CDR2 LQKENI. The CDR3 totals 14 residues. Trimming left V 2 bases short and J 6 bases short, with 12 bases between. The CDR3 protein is CASSPGLSSDTQYF. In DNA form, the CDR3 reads TGTGCCAGCTCACCAGGGCTAAGCAGCGATACGCAGTATTTT.

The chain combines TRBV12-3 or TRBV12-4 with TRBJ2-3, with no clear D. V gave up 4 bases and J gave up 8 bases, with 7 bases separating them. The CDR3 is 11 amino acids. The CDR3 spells CASSSRGTQYF. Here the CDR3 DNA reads TGTGCCAGCAGTTCCCGCGGTACGCAGTATTTT.

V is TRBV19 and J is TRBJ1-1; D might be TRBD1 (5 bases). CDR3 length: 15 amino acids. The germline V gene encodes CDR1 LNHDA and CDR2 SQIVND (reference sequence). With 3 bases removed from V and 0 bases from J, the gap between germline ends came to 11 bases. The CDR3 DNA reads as TGTGCCAGTAGTATTCAGGGCAGGCTGAACACTGAAGCTTTCTTT. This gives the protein CASSIQGRLNTEAFF.

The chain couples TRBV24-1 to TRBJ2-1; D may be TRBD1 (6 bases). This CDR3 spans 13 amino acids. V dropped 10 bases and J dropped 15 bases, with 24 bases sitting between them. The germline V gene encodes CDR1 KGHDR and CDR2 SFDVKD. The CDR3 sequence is CATESTRQAMMFF. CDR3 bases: TGTGCCACGGAATCCACTCGACAGGCCATGATGTTCTTC.

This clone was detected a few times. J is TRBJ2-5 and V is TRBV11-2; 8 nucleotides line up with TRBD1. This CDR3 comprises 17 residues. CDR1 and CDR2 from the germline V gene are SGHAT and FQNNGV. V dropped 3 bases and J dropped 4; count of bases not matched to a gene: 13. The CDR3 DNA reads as TGTGCCAGCAGCTTGCGTCCAGGGGGCGGGCGGGCAGAGACCCAGTACTTC. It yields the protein CASSLRPGGGRAETQYF.